One and the same sample provided the 25 T cell receptor beta chains below, sequenced in a study of T cells in Graves' hyperthyroidism and ophthalmopathy. Amplification of TCR beta CDR3 regions was performed using RNA transcripts as template. Using the HTBI primer set, a first-round RT-PCR was run on the TCR CDR3. TCRdb processed the multiplex PCR reads anew with MiXCR; each CDR3 protein has one entry. The profile shows approximately 740,000 distinct CDR3 sequences, about 14% of them singletons. The sequencing input was blood. The receptors shown here come from a woman under 30 with Graves' hyperthyroidism.

This clonotype was observed at least ten times. The J gene is TRBJ2-7, the V gene TRBV7-8; the D is unclear. Trimming left V 4 bases short and J 0 bases short, with 10 bases between. Germline V gene data show CDR1 as SGHVS and CDR2 as FQNEAQ. The CDR3 is made up of 14 amino acids. The CDR3 is CASSYPYSSYEQYF. In DNA form, the CDR3 reads TGTGCCAGCAGCTACCCTTATAGCTCCTACGAGCAGTACTTC.

This clonotype was recorded a few times. The V gene is TRBV15, the J gene TRBJ2-7; no clear D. Trimming shortened V by 1 base and J by 4 bases, and 20 bases separated the two germline ends. This CDR3 is built from 17 residues. CDR1 and CDR2 from the germline V gene are LNHNV and YYDKDF (reference sequence). Here the CDR3 DNA reads TGTGCCACCAGCAGAGTCCCTCAAACTACGGACCCATACGAGCAGTACTTC. Residues: CATSRVPQTTDPYEQYF.

This clonotype came up a few times. The chain employs TRBV6-2 or TRBV6-3 and TRBJ2-3; TRBD1 agrees at 11 bases. There are 18 residues in the CDR3. V shed 6 bases and J 0 bases; nucleotides not matched to a gene: 11. Germline loops: CDR1 MNHEY, CDR2 SVGEGT. The CDR3 DNA sequence: TGTGCCAGCAGCGCCGGACAGGGGGCGGTTAGTAGCACAGATACGCAGTATTTT. It specifies CASSAGQGAVSSTDTQYF.

This clonotype showed up many times. J is TRBJ2-5 and V is TRBV11-2, with a weak D call TRBD1 (6 bases). The length of the CDR3 is 14 residues. The V end lost 5 bases, the J end lost 3 bases, and 13 bases lay between the germline ends. Germline V lookup: CDR1 SGHAT, CDR2 FQNNGV. CDR3 nucleotides: TGTGCCAGCAGCCACAGAGGGGGAAAAGAGACCCAGTACTTC. It yields the protein CASSHRGGKETQYF.

The sample holds many counts of this clonotype. The CDR3 nucleotides read TGCGCCAGCAGCTCGGGACAGGGTTTGTTCGAGCAGTTCTTC. Its protein is CASSSGQGLFEQFF. The chain combines TRBV5-1 with TRBJ2-1; the match to TRBD1 covers 9 bases. V lost 3 bases to trimming and J lost 10 bases; unmatched junction nucleotides: 8. Germline V gene lookup returns CDR1 SGHRS and CDR2 YFSETQ. This CDR3 is built from 14 residues. The entire variable domain, with the rest obtained from reference TRBV5-1 and TRBJ2-1, is as follows: KAGVTQTPRYLIKTRGQQVTLSCSPISGHRSVSWYQQTPGQGLQFLFEYFSETQRNKGNFPGRFSGRQFSNSRSEMNVSTLELGDSALYLCASSSGQGLFEQFFGPGTRLTVL.

The gene calls are TRBV24-1 and TRBJ1-4, with D possibly being TRBD1 (5 bases). V was shortened by 4 bases and J by 8 bases, with 19 bases between the two germline ends. Per germline, CDR1 KGHDR and CDR2 SFDVKD. CDR3 size: 16 residues. The CDR3 protein is CATSDGTQIDQEKLFF. The CDR3, as DNA: TGTGCCACCAGTGACGGGACCCAGATCGACCAGGAAAAACTGTTTTTT.

The CDR3 coding sequence is TGTGCCTGGTCGACCCCAGCACCTTGGACCGGGACAGGGTATATCAGGAGCAATCAGCCCCAGCATTTT. This sequence encodes CAWSTPAPWTGTGYIRSNQPQHF. This sequence joins TRBV30 and TRBJ1-5; 9 nucleotides agree with TRBD1. V shed 5 bases and J 1 base; nucleotides not matched to a gene: 30. Germline V gene lookup returns CDR1 GTSNPN and CDR2 SVGIG (reference sequence). The CDR3 is 23 amino acids. Variable domain in full (rest from reference TRBV30 and TRBJ1-5): SQTIHQWPATLVQPVGSPLSLECTVEGTSNPNLYWYRQAAGRGLQLLFYSVGIGQISSEVPQNLSASRPQDRQFILSSKKLLLSDSGFYLCAWSTPAPWTGTGYIRSNQPQHFGDGTRLSIL.

This clonotype was counted a few times. The chain has TRBV7-9 and TRBJ2-7; TRBD1 agrees at 9 bases. Germline CDR1 and CDR2: SEHNR and FQNEAQ (reference sequence). V shed 5 bases, J shed 4 bases, and the junction held 9 bases outside the gene matches. CDR3 length: 15 residues. For the CDR3, the DNA is TGTGCCAGCAGCCCATGGACAGGGGCGATATACGAGCAGTACTTC. It codes for CASSPWTGAIYEQYF.

This clonotype was seen many times. The J gene is TRBJ1-5, the V gene TRBV2; 9 nucleotides align to TRBD1. CDR3 length: 18 amino acids. Germline V gene sequence: CDR1 SNHLY, CDR2 FYNNEI. The junction had 17 bases not matched to a gene; V was cut back by 8 bases and J by 3 bases. The CDR3 spells CASSISRHRGHDNQPQHF. The DNA of the CDR3 is TGTGCCAGCTCGATTAGTCGCCACAGGGGGCATGACAATCAGCCCCAGCATTTT. The full variable domain, with the rest looked up from reference TRBV2 and TRBJ1-5, is EPEVTQTPSHQVTQMGQEVILRCVPISNHLYFYWYRQILGQKVEFLVSFYNNEISEKSEIFDDQFSVERPDGSNFTLKIRSTKLEDSAMYFCASSISRHRGHDNQPQHFGDGTRLSIL.

The genes are TRBV12-3 or TRBV12-4 and TRBJ2-3; 9 nucleotides line up with TRBD2. This CDR3 is 15 amino acids long. V lost 8 bases and J lost 4; bases outside the gene matches: 10. This chain's CDR3 is CASGVSGRQADTQYF. The DNA for the CDR3 is TGTGCCAGCGGGGTTAGCGGGAGACAGGCAGATACGCAGTATTTT.

The V gene is TRBV6-2 or TRBV6-3, the J gene TRBJ1-2; D is ambiguous. Looked up from germline, CDR1 is MNHEY and CDR2 is SVGEGT. The V gene lost 10 bases and the J gene lost 3 bases, with 15 bases spanning the gap. The CDR3 length is 13 residues. The CDR3 spells CAKKSPLDYGYTF. The CDR3 coding sequence is TGTGCCAAAAAGTCCCCTCTGGACTATGGCTACACCTTC.

This clonotype was seen many times. The chain is built from TRBV3-1 and TRBJ1-2; D is perhaps TRBD1 (5 bases). The germline gives CDR1 LGHDT, CDR2 YNNKEL (reference sequence). The V and J ends lost 2 bases and 2 bases respectively, with 9 bases between them. CDR3 length: 14 amino acids. CDR3 in amino acids: CASSQFGDNYGYTF. In DNA, the CDR3 is TGTGCCAGCAGCCAATTCGGGGACAACTATGGCTACACCTTC.

This clonotype was counted ten times or more. V is TRBV3-1 and J is TRBJ1-1; 7 nucleotides agree with TRBD1. V gave up 1 base and J gave up 8 bases; unmatched junction bases: 1. The CDR3 runs 12 residues. CDR1 and CDR2 from the germline V gene are LGHDT and YNNKEL (reference sequence). CDR3: CASSQVDREAFF. The CDR3 coding sequence is TGTGCCAGCAGCCAAGTGGACAGGGAAGCTTTCTTT.

The rearrangement uses TRBV2 and TRBJ2-2; 11 bases fit TRBD2. V dropped 6 bases and J dropped 8; count of bases not matched to a gene: 8. CDR1 is SNHLY, CDR2 FYNNEI, per germline. The CDR3 has 15 amino acids. In nucleotides, the CDR3 is TGTGCCAGCAGGACACTAGCGGGAGCTCCTGGGGAGCTGTTTTTT. Amino acids: CASRTLAGAPGELFF.

This clonotype was picked up many times. The rearrangement uses TRBV5-1 and TRBJ2-1, with D possibly matching TRBD2 (6 bases). V lost 0 bases to trimming and J lost 4 bases, with 11 bases between them. Germline CDR1 SGHRS, CDR2 YFSETQ. The CDR3 runs 15 residues. The CDR3 DNA reads as TGCGCCAGCAGCTTGGGCGGGGACCGGTACAATGAGCAGTTCTTC. Translated, it gives CASSLGGDRYNEQFF.

This clonotype was counted only a few times. V gene TRBV10-3 combines with J gene TRBJ1-1; no clear D. The germline V and J ends were trimmed by 10 bases and 0 bases, with 15 bases remaining between them. The CDR3 length is 14 residues. CDR1 and CDR2 (germline): ENHRY, SYGVKD. CDR3 in DNA: TGTGCCACTCAAGGTCAAAGTTTGAACACTGAAGCTTTCTTT. It yields the protein CATQGQSLNTEAFF.

The table lists this clonotype with many counts. In DNA form, the CDR3 reads TGTGCCAGCAGTCTCACTACCCAAGAGACCCAGTACTTC. Translation: CASSLTTQETQYF. This chain uses TRBV27 with TRBJ2-5; D gene unclear. The CDR3 spans 13 residues. V lost 5 bases and J 1 base, leaving 8 bases between the germline ends. The germline CDR1 and CDR2 sequences are MNHEY and SMNVEV (reference sequence).

At least ten counts were recorded for this clonotype. The chain links TRBV5-5 to TRBJ2-3; D possibly corresponds to TRBD2 (6 bases). Deletions cut 6 bases from V and 8 bases from J, with 22 bases between. There are 15 residues in the CDR3. In germline, CDR1 is SGHKS, CDR2 YYEKEE (reference sequence). The CDR3 coding sequence is TGTGCCAGCACCCATCTAAGGGACGGGGGAAGTACGCAGTATTTT. It codes for CASTHLRDGGSTQYF.

This clonotype has a single count. The junction shows a germline mismatch at one end, possibly a read error. The chain links TRBV6-5 to TRBJ1-4; a possible D gene is TRBD1 (5 bases). Germline CDR1 reads MNHEY; CDR2 reads SVGAGI. The CDR3 length is 15 residues. CDR3 loop: CASSYQPGPAEKLLF. CDR3 sequence (DNA): TGTGCCAGCAGTTACCAGCCAGGGCCGGCTGAAAAACTGCTTTTT.

In regard to this clonotype: With a much larger clone just one base away, this may be a read error. The chain carries TRBV18 and TRBJ2-4; possibly TRBD2 for D (7 bases). The CDR3 is 15 residues long. In germline, CDR1 is KGHSH, CDR2 LQKENI. Trimming removed 4 bases at V and 5 bases at J, with 15 bases between. This CDR3 is CASSQPGGVQNIQYF. CDR3 coding DNA: TGTGCCAGCTCACAACCGGGGGGCGTTCAAAACATTCAGTACTTC.

This clonotype was seen many times. V gene TRBV3-1 combines with J gene TRBJ1-1; D uncertain. The CDR3 covers 12 residues. With 0 bases removed from V and 11 bases from J, the gap between germline ends came to 10 bases. Germline CDR1 is LGHDT and CDR2 is YNNKEL (reference sequence). CDR3 loop: CASSQDRATAFF. CDR3 DNA: TGTGCCAGCAGCCAAGATAGAGCAACGGCTTTCTTT.

This clonotype appeared many times. J is TRBJ1-1 and V is TRBV30; D perhaps matches TRBD1 (5 bases). There are 11 residues in the CDR3. Trimming removed 4 bases from V and 8 bases from J, with 11 bases in between. Germline loops: CDR1 GTSNPN, CDR2 SVGIG (reference sequence). This CDR3 is CAWMRGPEAFF. CDR3 nucleotides: TGTGCCTGGATGAGGGGACCAGAAGCTTTCTTT.

This clonotype was seen more than once but under ten times. V gene TRBV5-4 combines with J gene TRBJ2-5, with 7 positions matching TRBD1. The CDR3 covers 15 residues. The germline V gene has CDR1 SGHNT and CDR2 YYREEE (reference sequence). Losses at the gene ends were 6 bases for V and 1 base for J; bases not matched to a gene: 9. The DNA of the CDR3 is TGTGCCAGCAACATTAAGGGGGCGGGCCAAGAGACCCAGTACTTC. Translating it yields CASNIKGAGQETQYF.

This clonotype showed up many times. The chain uses TRBV20-1 and TRBJ1-5; D is possibly TRBD1 (6 bases). V lost 2 bases and J lost 2, with 10 bases in between. The CDR3 runs to 14 residues. Germline assignment: CDR1 DFQATT and CDR2 SNEGSKA (reference sequence). In nucleotides, the CDR3 is TGCAGTGCTAGACAGGGGAACGGCAATCAGCCCCAGCATTTT. It is translated as CSARQGNGNQPQHF.

This clonotype appeared many times. This chain connects TRBV19 to TRBJ1-5, with 9 bases identical to TRBD1. Germline CDR1 reads LNHDA; CDR2 reads SQIVND (reference sequence). The CDR3 extends over 16 amino acids. V dropped 5 bases and J dropped 6; count of bases not matched to a gene: 11. CDR3 in amino acids: CASSSIAQGAGQPQHF. CDR3 bases: TGTGCCAGTAGTTCAATCGCACAGGGGGCAGGTCAGCCCCAGCATTTT. The variable domain in full, with the rest retrieved from reference TRBV19 and TRBJ1-5, is DGGITQSPKYLFRKEGQNVTLSCEQNLNHDAMYWYRQDPGQGLRLIYYSQIVNDFQKGDIAEGYSVSREKKESFPLTVTSAQKNPTAFYLCASSSIAQGAGQPQHFGDGTRLSIL.